Following are 9 T cell receptor beta chains from one sample sequenced in a study of T cell responses to AZD1222 COVID-19 vaccine. The protocol was immunoSEQ multiplex PCR, while the TCRdb copy is restricted to in-frame clones and leaves out a portion. The sample includes some 97,000 clones, about 87% of them seen just once. The source was peripheral blood, collected on day 0 of AZD1222 vaccination. Receptors originate from an adult in good health.

The chain uses TRBV9 and TRBJ2-7; D is uncertain. This CDR3 contains 15 residues. From germline, CDR1 is SGDLS and CDR2 YYNGEE. With 0 bases removed from V and 0 bases from J, the gap between germline ends came to 10 bases. CDR3 sequence: CASSVGFGSSYEQYF. For the CDR3, the DNA is TGTGCCAGCAGCGTAGGTTTTGGAAGCTCCTACGAGCAGTACTTC.

The chain couples TRBV6-5 to TRBJ1-1; the D gene is possibly TRBD1 (5 bases). This CDR3 is 16 amino acids long. In germline, CDR1 is MNHEY, CDR2 SVGAGI. V was pared by 0 bases and J by 1 base, with 12 bases between. Here the CDR3 reads CASSYSRGEGNTEAFF. The DNA for the CDR3 is TGTGCCAGCAGTTACTCGAGAGGGGAGGGGAACACTGAAGCTTTCTTT.

As for this clone: Other DNA sequences within the sample encode an identical CDR3. The V and J genes are TRBV7-2 and TRBJ2-7, with TRBD2 identical over 13 bases. This CDR3 comprises 15 residues. Germline V lookup: CDR1 SGHTA, CDR2 FQGNSA. J gave up 7 bases and V 3 bases, and 6 bases lay outside the gene matches. CDR3 sequence reads: CASSFPLAGGGEQYF. DNA for the CDR3: TGTGCCAGCAGCTTTCCACTAGCGGGAGGGGGAGAGCAGTACTTC.

The chain employs TRBV19 and TRBJ2-3; the match to TRBD2 covers 9 bases. V lost 6 bases to trimming and J lost 8 bases; unmatched junction nucleotides: 15. CDR3 length: 16 amino acids. CDR1 LNHDA and CDR2 SQIVND come from the germline V gene (reference sequence). The CDR3 DNA reads as TGTGCCAGTAGCCCCAATTTAGCGGGAGATCTAGGTACGCAGTATTTT. It specifies CASSPNLAGDLGTQYF.

The table lists this clone with a few counts. The genes are TRBV7-9 and TRBJ2-1; TRBD2 is a possible D gene (7 bases). The CDR3 spans 16 residues. V was clipped by 3 bases and J by 0 bases, with 12 bases between them. CDR1 and CDR2 from the germline V gene are SEHNR and FQNEAQ (reference sequence). DNA for the CDR3: TGTGCCAGCAGCTTGGGAGGGACATACTCCTACAATGAGCAGTTCTTC. Amino acids: CASSLGGTYSYNEQFF.

The J gene is TRBJ2-2, the V gene TRBV2, with TRBD1 identical over 9 bases. The CDR3 runs 14 residues. Germline V gene lookup returns CDR1 SNHLY and CDR2 FYNNEI. The V gene end was trimmed by 3 bases and the J gene end by 6 bases; junction bases not matched to a gene: 2. CDR3 DNA sequence: TGTGCCAGCAGTGAGGGACAGGGTCCCGGGGAGCTGTTTTTT. The encoded protein is CASSEGQGPGELFF.

The DNA of the CDR3 is TGTGCCAGCTCCCTAACCGCCGGGACAGGGAAGAACACTGAAGCTTTCTTT. Translated: CASSLTAGTGKNTEAFF. The V and J genes are TRBV9 and TRBJ1-1; the match to TRBD1 covers 9 bases. Germline CDR1 SGDLS, CDR2 YYNGEE. Losses at the gene ends were 7 bases for V and 1 base for J; bases not matched to a gene: 14. The CDR3 has 17 residues.

The gene calls are TRBV2 and TRBJ2-2, with 8 nucleotides matching TRBD2. Trimming cost V 6 bases and J 0 bases; bases outside gene matches: 0. Germline lookup yields CDR1 SNHLY and CDR2 FYNNEI. The CDR3 extends over 14 amino acids. Written as DNA, the CDR3 is TGTGCCAGCAGGGGACTAGCGAACACCGGGGAGCTGTTTTTT. This encodes CASRGLANTGELFF.

The chain has TRBV27 and TRBJ2-1; D call uncertain. CDR1 MNHEY and CDR2 SMNVEV come from the germline V gene (reference sequence). With 0 bases removed from V and 4 bases from J, the gap between germline ends came to 19 bases. This CDR3 is 18 amino acids long. The CDR3 DNA reads as TGTGCCAGCAGTTTATCGAGCCCATCCTTAGGGCCTTACAATGAGCAGTTCTTC. Translation gives CASSLSSPSLGPYNEQFF.